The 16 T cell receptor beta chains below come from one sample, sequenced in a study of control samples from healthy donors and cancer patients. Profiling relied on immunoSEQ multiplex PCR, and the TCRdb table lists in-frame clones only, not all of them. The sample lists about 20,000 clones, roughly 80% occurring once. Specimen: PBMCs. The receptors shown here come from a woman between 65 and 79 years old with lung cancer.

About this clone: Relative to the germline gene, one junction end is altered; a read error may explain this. The CDR3 coding sequence is TGTGCCGCCAGAGGATACAATGAGCAGTTCTTC. It specifies CAARGYNEQFF. The rearrangement joins TRBV24-1 to TRBJ2-1; D uncertain. The CDR3 spans 11 residues. Germline V lookup: CDR1 KGHDR, CDR2 SFDVKD.

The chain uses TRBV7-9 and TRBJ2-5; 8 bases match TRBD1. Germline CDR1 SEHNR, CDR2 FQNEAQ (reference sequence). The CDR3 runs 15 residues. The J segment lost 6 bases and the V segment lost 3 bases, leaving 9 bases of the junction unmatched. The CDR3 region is CASSFRSGGAKTQYF. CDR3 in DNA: TGTGCCAGCAGCTTTAGGTCAGGGGGCGCGAAGACCCAGTACTTC.

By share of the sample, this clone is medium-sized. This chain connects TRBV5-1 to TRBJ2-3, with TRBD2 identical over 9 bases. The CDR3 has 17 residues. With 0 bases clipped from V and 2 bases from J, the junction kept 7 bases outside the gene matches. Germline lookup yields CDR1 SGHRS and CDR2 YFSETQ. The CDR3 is CASSLVLAGVNTDTQYF. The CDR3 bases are TGCGCCAGCAGCTTGGTTTTAGCGGGGGTTAACACAGATACGCAGTATTTT.

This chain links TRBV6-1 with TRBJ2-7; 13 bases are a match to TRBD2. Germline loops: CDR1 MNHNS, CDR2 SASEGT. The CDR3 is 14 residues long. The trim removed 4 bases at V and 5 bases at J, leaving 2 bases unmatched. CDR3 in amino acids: CASSGTSGRHEQYF. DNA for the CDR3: TGTGCCAGCAGTGGGACTAGCGGGAGACACGAGCAGTACTTC.

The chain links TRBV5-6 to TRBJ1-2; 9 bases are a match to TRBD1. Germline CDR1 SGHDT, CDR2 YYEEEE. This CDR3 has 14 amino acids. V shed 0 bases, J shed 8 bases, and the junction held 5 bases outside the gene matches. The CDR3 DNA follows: TGTGCCAGCAGCTTGGGGGACAGGGTAATGGGCTACACCTTC. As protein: CASSLGDRVMGYTF.

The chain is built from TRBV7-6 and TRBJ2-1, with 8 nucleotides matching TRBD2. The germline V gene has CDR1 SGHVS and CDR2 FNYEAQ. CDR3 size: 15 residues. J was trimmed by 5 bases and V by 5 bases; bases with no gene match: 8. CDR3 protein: CASSPFTGGNNEQFF. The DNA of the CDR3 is TGTGCCAGCAGCCCCTTTACGGGAGGGAACAATGAGCAGTTCTTC.

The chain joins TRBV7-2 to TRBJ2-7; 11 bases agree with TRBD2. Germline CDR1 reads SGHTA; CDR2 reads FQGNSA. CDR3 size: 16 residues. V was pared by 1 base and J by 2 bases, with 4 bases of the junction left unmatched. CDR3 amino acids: CASSLVGTSGTYEQYF. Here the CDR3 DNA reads TGTGCCAGCAGCTTAGTGGGGACTAGCGGAACCTACGAGCAGTACTTC.

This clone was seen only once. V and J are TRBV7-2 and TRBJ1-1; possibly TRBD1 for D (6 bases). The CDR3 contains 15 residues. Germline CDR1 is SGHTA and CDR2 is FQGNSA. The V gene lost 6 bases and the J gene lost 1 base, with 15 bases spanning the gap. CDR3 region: CASSGPGTPNTEAFF. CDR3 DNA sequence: TGTGCCAGCAGTGGCCCCGGGACACCGAACACTGAAGCTTTCTTT. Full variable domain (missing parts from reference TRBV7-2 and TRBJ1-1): GAGVSQSPSNKVTEKGKDVELRCDPISGHTALYWYRQSLGQGLEFLIYFQGNSAPDKSGLPSDRFSAERTGGSVSTLTIQRTQQEDSAVYLCASSGPGTPNTEAFFGQGTRLTVV.

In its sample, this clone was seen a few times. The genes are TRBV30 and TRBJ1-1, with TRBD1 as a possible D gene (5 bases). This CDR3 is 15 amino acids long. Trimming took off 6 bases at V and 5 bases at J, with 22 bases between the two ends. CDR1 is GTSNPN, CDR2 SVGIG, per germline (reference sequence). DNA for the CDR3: TGTGCCTGTCAGAGCAAGCCCGGGGGTGGGACTGAAGCTTTCTTT. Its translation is CACQSKPGGGTEAFF. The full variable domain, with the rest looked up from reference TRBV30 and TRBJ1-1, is SQTIHQWPATLVQPVGSPLSLECTVEGTSNPNLYWYRQAAGRGLQLLFYSVGIGQISSEVPQNLSASRPQDRQFILSSKKLLLSDSGFYLCACQSKPGGGTEAFFGQGTRLTVV.

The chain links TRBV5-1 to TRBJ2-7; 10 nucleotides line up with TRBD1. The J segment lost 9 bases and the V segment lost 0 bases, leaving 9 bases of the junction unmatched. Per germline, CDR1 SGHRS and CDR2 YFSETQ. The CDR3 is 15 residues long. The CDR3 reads CASSLDPGQGRLQYF. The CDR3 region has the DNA TGCGCCAGCAGCTTGGATCCGGGACAGGGGAGGTTGCAGTACTTC.

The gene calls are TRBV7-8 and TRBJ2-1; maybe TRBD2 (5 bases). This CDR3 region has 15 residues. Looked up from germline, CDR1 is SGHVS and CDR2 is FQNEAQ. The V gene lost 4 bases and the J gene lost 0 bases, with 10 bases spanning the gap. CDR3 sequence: CASSSSSSSYNEQFF. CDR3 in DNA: TGTGCCAGCAGCTCTAGCTCGAGCTCCTACAATGAGCAGTTCTTC.

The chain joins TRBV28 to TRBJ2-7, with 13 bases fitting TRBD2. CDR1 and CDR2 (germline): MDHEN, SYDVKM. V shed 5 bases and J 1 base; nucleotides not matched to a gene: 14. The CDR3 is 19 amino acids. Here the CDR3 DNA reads TGTGCCAGCAGTCCCTCCAGGACTAGCGGGAGCCGCAGATCCTACGAGCAGTACTTC. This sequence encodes CASSPSRTSGSRRSYEQYF. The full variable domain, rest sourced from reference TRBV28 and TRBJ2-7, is DVKVTQSSRYLVKRTGEKVFLECVQDMDHENMFWYRQDPGLGLRLIYFSYDVKMKEKGDIPEGYSVSREKKERFSLILESASTNQTSMYLCASSPSRTSGSRRSYEQYFGPGTRLTVT.

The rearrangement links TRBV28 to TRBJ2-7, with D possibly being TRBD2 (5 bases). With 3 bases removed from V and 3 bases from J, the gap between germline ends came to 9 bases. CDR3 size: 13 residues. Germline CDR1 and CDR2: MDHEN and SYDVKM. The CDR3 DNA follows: TGTGCCAGCAGTTTCGAACGGGGCTACGAGCAGTACTTC. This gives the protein CASSFERGYEQYF. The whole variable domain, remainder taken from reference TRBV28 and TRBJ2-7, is DVKVTQSSRYLVKRTGEKVFLECVQDMDHENMFWYRQDPGLGLRLIYFSYDVKMKEKGDIPEGYSVSREKKERFSLILESASTNQTSMYLCASSFERGYEQYFGPGTRLTVT.

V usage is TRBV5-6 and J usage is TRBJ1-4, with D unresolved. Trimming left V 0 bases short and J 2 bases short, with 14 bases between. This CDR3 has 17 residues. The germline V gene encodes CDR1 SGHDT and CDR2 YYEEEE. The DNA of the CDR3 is TGTGCCAGCAGCTTGGAGGCCAGTTCCCTCACTAATGAAAAACTGTTTTTT. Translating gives CASSLEASSLTNEKLFF.

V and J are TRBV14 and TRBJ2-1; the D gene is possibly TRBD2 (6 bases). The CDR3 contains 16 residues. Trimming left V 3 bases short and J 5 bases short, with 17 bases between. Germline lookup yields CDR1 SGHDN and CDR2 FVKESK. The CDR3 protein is CASSHGAGRIHNEQFF. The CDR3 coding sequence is TGTGCCAGCAGCCATGGGGCGGGACGAATTCACAATGAGCAGTTCTTC.

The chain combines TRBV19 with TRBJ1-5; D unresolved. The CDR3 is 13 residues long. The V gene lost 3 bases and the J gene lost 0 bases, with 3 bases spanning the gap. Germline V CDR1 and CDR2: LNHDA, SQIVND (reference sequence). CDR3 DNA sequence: TGTGCCAGTAGTATGGTTAGCAATCAGCCCCAGCATTTT. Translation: CASSMVSNQPQHF.